This T cell receptor (beta chain) was sequenced during a study of spatial heterogeneity in lung cancer. Study in general: Sequenced were any available follow-up PBMC samples, which had been obtained a median of roughly two years after resection. Combinations of a unique TCR and a UMI were tallied in raw reads, and on average each appeared more than ten times.

The time point denotes: blood at routine non-recurrence follow-up after resection. Tumor, nontumor lung or frozen PBMC supplied whole RNA, sequenced without sorting. After removal of 4 bases from V and 2 bases from J, the junction contained 4 bases not matched to a gene. From germline, CDR1 is MNHEY and CDR2 SVGEGT. This CDR3 contains 15 residues. Every TCR cDNA molecule bore a unique molecular identifier. TCRdb re-called the 5' RACE reads with MiXCR, one entry per CDR3 protein. This table has about 50,000 distinct CDR3 sequences, 7.4% appearing once. This clonotype was picked up a small number of times.

The specimen was PBMCs, collected at follow-up. The rearrangement uses TRBV6-2 or TRBV6-3 and TRBJ2-3, with 9 positions matching TRBD2. This receptor was obtained from a female donor with early-stage non-small cell lung cancer. The CDR3 DNA reads as TGTGCCAGCAGTTTTCTAGCGGGGAACACAGATACGCAGTATTTT. As protein: CASSFLAGNTDTQYF.